The 32 T cell receptor beta chains below come from one sample, sequenced in a study of blood T cell repertoires in COVID-19. Assay: immunoSEQ multiplex PCR; the TCRdb copy retains only in-frame clones and omits some. The repertoire has about 150,000 clones, roughly 80% of them found once; the top ten carry around 32%. The sequencing input was peripheral blood. Source of these receptors: a woman aged 60-75 years with acute or convalescent COVID-19.

This clone was counted a single time. The chain is built from TRBV18 and TRBJ1-1; 7 positions match TRBD1. In germline, CDR1 is KGHSH, CDR2 LQKENI. The length of the CDR3 is 14 residues. The J segment lost 1 base and the V segment lost 3 bases, leaving 2 bases of the junction unmatched. CDR3 nucleotide sequence: TGTGCCAGCTCACCGACAGGGTCGAACACTGAAGCTTTCTTT. It codes for CASSPTGSNTEAFF.

This rearrangement joins TRBV28 to TRBJ2-3; possibly TRBD2 for D (7 bases). Trimming removed 7 bases from V and 5 bases from J, with 13 bases in between. CDR1 is MDHEN and CDR2 is SYDVKM in the germline V gene. The CDR3 sequence is 13 residues long. The CDR3 is CASNKGGVDTQYF. The CDR3 DNA sequence: TGTGCCAGCAATAAAGGGGGGGTAGATACGCAGTATTTT.

The chain couples TRBV28 to TRBJ1-2; TRBD1 is a possible D gene (6 bases). The CDR3 consists of 13 residues. Germline V gene data show CDR1 as MDHEN and CDR2 as SYDVKM. V was shortened by 6 bases and J by 8 bases, with 16 bases between the two germline ends. This CDR3 is CASRGTPSSGYTF. CDR3 DNA: TGTGCCAGCAGAGGGACACCTTCTTCGGGCTACACCTTC.

This chain joins TRBV3-1 (or the pseudogene TRBV3-2) and TRBJ2-4; 14 nucleotides match TRBD2. The CDR3 is 17 residues long. The J segment lost 6 bases and the V segment lost 1 base, leaving 5 bases of the junction unmatched. CDR1 is LGHDT and CDR2 is YNNKEL in the germline V gene (reference sequence). In DNA form, the CDR3 reads TGTGCCAGCAGCCAAGGACTAGCGGGGGGGCACGGAAACATTCAGTACTTC. This gives the protein CASSQGLAGGHGNIQYF.

The chain's CDR3 is CASSRWTSGGRNNEQFF. The CDR3 DNA reads as TGTGCCAGCAGCCGATGGACTAGCGGGGGGAGAAACAATGAGCAGTTCTTC. V gene TRBV14 combines with J gene TRBJ2-1, with TRBD2 identical over 14 bases. From germline, CDR1 is SGHDN and CDR2 FVKESK. The CDR3 extends over 17 amino acids. V was clipped by 4 bases and J by 5 bases; unmatched bases: 7.

This chain uses TRBV4-1 with TRBJ1-1; unclear D gene. V lost 0 bases, J lost 3 bases, and 17 bases lay in between. The CDR3 is 17 residues long. Germline-derived CDR1 and CDR2 are MGHRA and YSYEKL. In DNA, the CDR3 is TGCGCCAGCAGCCAAGATCAGGCAGGATACTGGGACACTGAAGCTTTCTTT. The encoded protein is CASSQDQAGYWDTEAFF.

This clone was counted once. The rearrangement links TRBV7-9 to TRBJ1-1; D might be TRBD1 (5 bases). Trimming cost V 5 bases and J 4 bases, with 17 bases left between them. The CDR3 has 15 residues. Per the germline V gene, CDR1 is SEHNR and CDR2 is FQNEAQ (reference sequence). The CDR3 is CASSHRGGIVTEAFF. The CDR3 DNA reads as TGTGCCAGCAGCCACCGGGGGGGGATTGTCACTGAAGCTTTCTTT.

This chain links TRBV4-1 with TRBJ2-4; 8 bases agree with TRBD2. Germline V gene sequence: CDR1 MGHRA, CDR2 YSYEKL. The trim removed 6 bases at V and 9 bases at J, leaving 13 bases unmatched. This CDR3 has 15 residues. CDR3 DNA sequence: TGCGCCAGCAGACTCAATAGCGGGGTAAGGGGCATTCAGTACTTC. The encoded protein is CASRLNSGVRGIQYF.

The genes are TRBV5-6 and TRBJ1-1; D gene unclear. The CDR3 totals 12 residues. Trimming stripped 4 bases from V and 10 bases from J, with 14 bases between. From germline, CDR1 is SGHDT and CDR2 YYEEEE. CDR3 bases: TGTGCCAGCAGCGGGAGGGTTCACGGAGCTTTCTTT. Protein sequence: CASSGRVHGAFF.

The count of this clone is one. The rearrangement joins TRBV7-2 to TRBJ1-2, with unresolved D. The CDR3 extends over 14 amino acids. Trimming took off 0 bases at V and 1 base at J, with 6 bases between the two ends. Germline CDR1 SGHTA, CDR2 FQGNSA. The CDR3 bases are TGTGCCAGCAGCTTAGCCGCCAGTAACTATGGCTACACCTTC. Translating gives CASSLAASNYGYTF.

This chain joins TRBV24-1 and TRBJ2-2; 7 bases match TRBD1. The CDR3 is 17 residues long. Trimming took 10 bases from V and 1 from J; bases not matched to a gene: 14. Germline CDR1 is KGHDR and CDR2 is SFDVKD. The CDR3 nucleotides read TGTGCCACACAGAGCACTTTCGGGGACAGGAACACCGGGGAGCTGTTTTTT. Its protein is CATQSTFGDRNTGELFF.

The chain couples TRBV30 to TRBJ1-1; TRBD1 might be the D (5 bases). Germline V gene lookup returns CDR1 GTSNPN and CDR2 SVGIG (reference sequence). The CDR3 loop spans 14 amino acids. V lost 2 bases and J lost 0, with 10 bases in between. DNA of the CDR3: TGTGCCTGGAGTCCCGGGACTCTGAACACTGAAGCTTTCTTT. Translation: CAWSPGTLNTEAFF.

The sample holds a few counts of this clone. DNA of the CDR3: TGTGCCACTAGGGCGGGGTACAATCAGCCCCAGCATTTT. Its translation: CATRAGYNQPQHF. The chain couples TRBV15 to TRBJ1-5; D gene uncertain. CDR3 size: 13 residues. CDR1 and CDR2 from the germline V gene are LNHNV and YYDKDF (reference sequence). Trimming cost V 9 bases and J 3 bases, with 12 bases left between them. The complete variable domain, with remaining parts taken from reference TRBV15 and TRBJ1-5, reads DAMVIQNPRYQVTQFGKPVTLSCSQTLNHNVMYWYQQKSSQAPKLLFHYYDKDFNNEADTPDNFQSRRPNTSFCFLDIRSPGLGDTAMYLCATRAGYNQPQHFGDGTRLSIL.

The rearrangement links TRBV5-4 to TRBJ2-7, with D possibly matching TRBD1 (6 bases). This CDR3 has 15 residues. From germline, CDR1 is SGHNT and CDR2 YYREEE (reference sequence). Trimming removed 0 bases from V and 2 bases from J, with 12 bases in between. CDR3 coding DNA: TGTGCCAGCAGCTTGGGGTGGGGGCTCCCCTACGAGCAGTACTTC. It is translated as CASSLGWGLPYEQYF. The variable domain in full, with the rest retrieved from reference TRBV5-4 and TRBJ2-7, is ETGVTQSPTHLIKTRGQQVTLRCSSQSGHNTVSWYQQALGQGPQFIFQYYREEENGRGNFPPRFSGLQFPNYSSELNVNALELDDSALYLCASSLGWGLPYEQYFGPGTRLTVT.

The chain carries TRBV5-1 and TRBJ1-1, with D possibly TRBD1 on 6 matching bases. This CDR3 has 14 residues. Trimming cost V 2 bases and J 1 base, with 9 bases left between them. The germline gives CDR1 SGHRS, CDR2 YFSETQ. The CDR3 reads CASSFNRANTEAFF. For the CDR3, the DNA is TGCGCCAGCAGCTTCAACAGGGCGAACACTGAAGCTTTCTTT. The entire variable domain, with the rest obtained from reference TRBV5-1 and TRBJ1-1, is as follows: KAGVTQTPRYLIKTRGQQVTLSCSPISGHRSVSWYQQTPGQGLQFLFEYFSETQRNKGNFPGRFSGRQFSNSRSEMNVSTLELGDSALYLCASSFNRANTEAFFGQGTRLTVV.

The J gene is TRBJ1-6, the V gene TRBV30; 9 nucleotides line up with TRBD1. The CDR3 extends over 15 amino acids. CDR1 is GTSNPN and CDR2 is SVGIG in the germline V gene (reference sequence). J lost 10 bases, V lost 0 bases, and 7 bases had no gene match. The chain's CDR3 is CAWSVAGTGKSPLHF. As DNA, the CDR3 is TGTGCCTGGAGTGTAGCCGGGACAGGGAAATCACCCCTCCACTTT.

This rearrangement joins TRBV28 to TRBJ1-5; 8 bases map to TRBD1. Per germline, CDR1 MDHEN and CDR2 SYDVKM. Trimming cost V 2 bases and J 0 bases; bases outside gene matches: 3. The CDR3 extends over 16 amino acids. CDR3 in amino acids: CASSLRQGPSNQPQHF. The CDR3 DNA reads as TGTGCCAGCAGTTTACGACAGGGGCCTAGCAATCAGCCCCAGCATTTT.

The J gene is TRBJ1-1, the V gene TRBV6-6, with D maybe TRBD1 (6 bases). Germline V lookup: CDR1 MNHNY, CDR2 SVGAGI (reference sequence). The V end lost 5 bases, the J end lost 11 bases, and 12 bases lay between the germline ends. This CDR3 spans 11 amino acids. This CDR3 is CASSTGLEAFF. CDR3 nucleotide sequence: TGTGCCAGCAGTACAGGGCTAGAGGCTTTCTTT.

V usage is TRBV11-2 and J usage is TRBJ1-1; maybe TRBD1 (5 bases). CDR1 is SGHAT and CDR2 is FQNNGV in the germline V gene. The V end was cut by 7 bases, the J end by 4 bases, with 19 bases between. The CDR3 runs to 15 residues. The CDR3 DNA sequence: TGTGCCAGCACCCGTCTGGGGCAGTCGACCACTGAAGCTTTCTTT. The encoded protein is CASTRLGQSTTEAFF.

The chain is built from TRBV19 and TRBJ1-5; D is unclear. There are 16 residues in the CDR3. Germline loops: CDR1 LNHDA, CDR2 SQIVND (reference sequence). The ends were cut back, 3 bases at V and 0 bases at J, with 12 bases in the middle. As DNA, the CDR3 is TGTGCCAGTAGTATGAACGGGTTTGATAGCAATCAGCCCCAGCATTTT. Translated: CASSMNGFDSNQPQHF.

The rearrangement links TRBV19 to TRBJ2-7, with TRBD2 matching over 10 bases. The CDR3 totals 16 residues. Germline CDR1 reads LNHDA; CDR2 reads SQIVND (reference sequence). V gave up 1 base and J gave up 3 bases; unmatched junction bases: 6. The chain's CDR3 is CASSIASSGSLYEQYF. DNA for the CDR3: TGTGCCAGTAGTATAGCCTCTAGCGGGAGCCTCTACGAGCAGTACTTC.

The rearrangement links TRBV28 to TRBJ2-5; TRBD2 might be the D (7 bases). Germline loops: CDR1 MDHEN, CDR2 SYDVKM. The CDR3 is made up of 15 amino acids. Trimming stripped 6 bases from V and 5 bases from J, with 19 bases between. The chain's CDR3 is CASSNRGGARETQYF. The CDR3 nucleotides are TGTGCCAGCAGCAACCGAGGGGGGGCGAGGGAGACCCAGTACTTC.

J is TRBJ1-1 and V is TRBV4-2; no reliable D call. V gave up 0 bases and J gave up 5 bases, with 16 bases separating them. Germline values: CDR1 LGHNA, CDR2 YNFKEQ. CDR3 length equals 16 residues. CDR3 sequence: CASSQDRAGSGTEAFF. For the CDR3, the DNA is TGTGCCAGCAGCCAAGATAGAGCGGGGAGCGGGACTGAAGCTTTCTTT.

The CDR3 is CASNPGTSGGALETQYF. CDR3 DNA sequence: TGTGCCAGCAACCCTGGGACTAGCGGGGGGGCCTTAGAGACCCAGTACTTC. The chain has TRBV2 and TRBJ2-5, with TRBD2 identical over 16 bases. The CDR3 has 17 amino acids. The J segment lost 4 bases and the V segment lost 7 bases, leaving 9 bases of the junction unmatched. Germline CDR1 reads SNHLY; CDR2 reads FYNNEI. Filled out from reference TRBV2 and TRBJ2-5, the complete variable domain reads EPEVTQTPSHQVTQMGQEVILRCVPISNHLYFYWYRQILGQKVEFLVSFYNNEISEKSEIFDDQFSVERPDGSNFTLKIRSTKLEDSAMYFCASNPGTSGGALETQYFGPGTRLLVL.

The CDR3 reads CASSPGQRTYNEQFF. DNA of the CDR3: TGCGCCAGCAGCCCGGGACAGAGAACCTACAATGAGCAGTTCTTC. V is TRBV5-1 and J is TRBJ2-1; 7 nucleotides agree with TRBD1. V lost 4 bases, J lost 2 bases, and 6 bases stayed unmatched. This CDR3 is 15 amino acids long. Germline lookup yields CDR1 SGHRS and CDR2 YFSETQ.

The rearrangement uses TRBV7-2 and TRBJ1-1; possibly TRBD1 for D (6 bases). Germline assignment: CDR1 SGHTA and CDR2 FQGNSA. Trimming left V 3 bases short and J 8 bases short, with 16 bases between. This CDR3 is 14 amino acids long. The DNA of the CDR3 is TGTGCCAGCAGCTTCTTTGTGCAGGGGTGGGAAGCTTTCTTT. Translated: CASSFFVQGWEAFF.

This clone has only a few counts. The V call is TRBV12-3 or TRBV12-4, the J call TRBJ1-6; D gene unclear. The V end lost 4 bases, the J end lost 10 bases, and 11 bases lay between the germline ends. This CDR3 spans 13 amino acids. This CDR3 is CASSYREGSPLHF. CDR3 DNA sequence: TGTGCCAGCAGTTATAGGGAGGGCTCACCCCTCCACTTT.

The chain couples TRBV27 to TRBJ2-2; 8 nucleotides align to TRBD1. Trimming at V came to 4 bases and at J to 0 bases, leaving 1 base not matched to a gene. Germline CDR1 MNHEY, CDR2 SMNVEV (reference sequence). The CDR3 loop spans 15 amino acids. CDR3 DNA sequence: TGTGCCAGCAGTTGGACAGGGACGAACACCGGGGAGCTGTTTTTT. Its protein product is CASSWTGTNTGELFF.

The CDR3 DNA is TGTGCCAGCAGCCGACAGGGGCGAGCGCCCTATAATTCACCCCTCCACTTT. Amino acid sequence: CASSRQGRAPYNSPLHF. The chain carries TRBV5-8 and TRBJ1-6; 8 bases agree with TRBD1. This CDR3 comprises 17 residues. Germline CDR1 SGHTS, CDR2 YDEGEE. V was pared by 4 bases and J by 2 bases, with 8 bases of the junction left unmatched.

The chain recombines TRBV7-3 with TRBJ2-5, with a possible D match to TRBD2 (6 bases). Trimming took 5 bases from V and 5 from J, leaving 15 bases between them. The CDR3 loop spans 14 amino acids. Germline lookup yields CDR1 SGHTA and CDR2 FQGTGA. DNA of the CDR3: TGTGCCAGCAGCCTGTCAGGGAGGAGGGAGACCCAGTACTTC. Protein sequence: CASSLSGRRETQYF.

The rearrangement links TRBV18 to TRBJ2-3, with TRBD2 as a possible D gene (6 bases). Germline values: CDR1 KGHSH, CDR2 LQKENI. The CDR3 is made up of 13 amino acids. The V and J ends lost 2 bases and 9 bases respectively, with 12 bases between them. The CDR3 region has the DNA TGTGCCAGCTCACCATCCGGAGGGGAAACGCAGTATTTT. The encoded protein is CASSPSGGETQYF.

The chain links TRBV18 to TRBJ2-7, with TRBD2 as a possible D gene (5 bases). The CDR3 consists of 13 residues. Trimming shortened V by 3 bases and J by 5 bases, and 11 bases separated the two germline ends. CDR1 KGHSH and CDR2 LQKENI come from the germline V gene. The CDR3 region has the DNA TGTGCCAGCTCACCTTCGGACGGGAACGAGCAGTACGTC. Translating gives CASSPSDGNEQYV.